The clone carrying this T cell receptor beta chain occurred many times. This sample is part of a study of Graves' ophthalmopathy and Graves' hyperthyroidism. The V gene's germline CDR1 is KGHDR and CDR2 SFDVKD. The CDR3 is 14 residues long. Trimming cost V 3 bases and J 0 bases, with 5 bases left between them. RNA transcripts served as template for amplifying TCR beta CDR3 sequences. HTBI primers served in a first-round RT-PCR, which a second-round multiplex PCR followed. TCRdb fed the multiplex PCR reads into MiXCR, producing one record per CDR3 protein. Among around 600,000 distinct CDR3 sequences listed, over 40% were seen once.

Sequencing input: peripheral blood. This sequence was found in an adult man with Graves' ophthalmopathy. The chain recombines TRBV24-1 with TRBJ1-5; unclear D gene. For the CDR3, the DNA is TGTGCCACCAGTGATGAGTATAGCAATCAGCCCCAGCATTTT. Translation gives CATSDEYSNQPQHF.